The table lists the clone carrying this T cell receptor (beta chain) with a few counts. Its antigen is not identified. The data were obtained in a study of T cells after yellow fever vaccination. Study-level points and caveats: In FACS-sorted repertoires, abundant clonotypes from the bulk population could appear as contaminants. Booster sampling recovered most clones from primary vaccination (96% CD4, 88% CD8).

This CDR3 has 13 residues. Deletions cut 4 bases from V and 4 bases from J, with 12 bases between. Looked up from germline, CDR1 is SGHRS and CDR2 is YFSETQ. A process of 5'RACE template switching, which added a universal primer site and UMIs, was used to make TCR cDNA. TCRdb independently ran MiXCR on the 5' RACE reads; one entry per CDR3 protein. The repertoire has about 230,000 distinct CDR3 sequences, around 6.7% of them found once; the top ten carry 1.1%. This TCR was sampled from a man aged 25-45 years who received the YFV17D yellow fever vaccine. The sequenced sample was CD4+ T cells sorted from PBMCs, obtained on the day of the yellow fever booster vaccination. V is TRBV5-1 and J is TRBJ2-7; tentatively, D is TRBD1 (5 bases). CDR3 region: CASSQGMSYEQYF. In DNA form, the CDR3 reads TGCGCCAGCAGCCAGGGAATGAGTTACGAGCAGTACTTC.